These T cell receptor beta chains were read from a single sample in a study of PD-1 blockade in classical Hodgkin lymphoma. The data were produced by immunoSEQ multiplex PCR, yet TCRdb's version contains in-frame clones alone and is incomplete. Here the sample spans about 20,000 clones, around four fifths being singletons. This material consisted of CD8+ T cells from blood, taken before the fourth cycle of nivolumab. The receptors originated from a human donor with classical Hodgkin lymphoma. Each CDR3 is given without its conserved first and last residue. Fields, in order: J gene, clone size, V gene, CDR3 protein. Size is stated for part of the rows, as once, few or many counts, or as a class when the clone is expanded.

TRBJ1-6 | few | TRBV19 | ARDRDTLSPLH
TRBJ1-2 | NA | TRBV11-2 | ASSSGTGHGYT
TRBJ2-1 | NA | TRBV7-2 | ASSLTGGRNNEQF
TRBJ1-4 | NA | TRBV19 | ASSYQGRSEKLF
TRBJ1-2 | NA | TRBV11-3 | ASSSGQGNYGYT
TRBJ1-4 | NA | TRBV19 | ASTPGSTNEKLF
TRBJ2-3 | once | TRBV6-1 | ASSERDYRTDTQY
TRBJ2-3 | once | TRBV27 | ASSLSQISVLAGGSGTDTQY
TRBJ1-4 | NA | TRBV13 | ASSSRQLLYEKLF
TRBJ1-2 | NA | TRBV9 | ASSGTGAGGYT
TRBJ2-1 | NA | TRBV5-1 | ASSLELADYNEQF
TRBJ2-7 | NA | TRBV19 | ASSAGTSAYEQY
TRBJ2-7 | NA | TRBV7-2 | ASSPGREQY
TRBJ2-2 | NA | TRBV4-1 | ASSQGPKNTGELF
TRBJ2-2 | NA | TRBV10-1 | ASSGRPNTGELF
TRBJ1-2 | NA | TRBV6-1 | ASSELGLYGYT
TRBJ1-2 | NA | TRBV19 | ASTPTGTGGAGYGYT
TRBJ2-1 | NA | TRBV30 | AWSHTGRNEQF
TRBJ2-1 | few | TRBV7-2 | ASSPKTGRTYNEQF
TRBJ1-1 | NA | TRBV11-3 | ASSQGTATEAF
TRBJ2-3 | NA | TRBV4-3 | ASSQGSLDTQY
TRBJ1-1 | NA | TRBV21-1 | ASSSVLATQRTEAF
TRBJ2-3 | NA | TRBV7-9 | ASLAGGTDTQY
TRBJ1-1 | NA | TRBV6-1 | ASSEMGRANTEAF
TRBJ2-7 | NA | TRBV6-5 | ASQDRGRFDEQY
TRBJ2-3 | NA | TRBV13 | ASSLSRPTDTQY
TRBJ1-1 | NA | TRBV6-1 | AGGWRVNTEAF
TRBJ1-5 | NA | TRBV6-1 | ASSEMVLQPQH
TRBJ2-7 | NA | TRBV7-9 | ASSRLGGPGQGGYEQY
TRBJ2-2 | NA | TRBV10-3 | AISEYTGLGGELF
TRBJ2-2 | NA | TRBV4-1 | ASSPPPGNTGELF
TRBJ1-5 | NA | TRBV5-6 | ASSQGYNQPQH
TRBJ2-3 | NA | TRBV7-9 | ASSLGQGTDTQY
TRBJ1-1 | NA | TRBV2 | ASSGGTGMNTEAF
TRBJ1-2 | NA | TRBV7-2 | ASSLDLGGAYGYT
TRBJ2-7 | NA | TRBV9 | ASSVAGGPGNEQY
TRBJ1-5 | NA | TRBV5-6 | ASSDGVGISQPQH
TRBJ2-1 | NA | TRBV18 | ASSLRGRRSSYNEQF
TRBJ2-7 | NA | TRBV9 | ASSVTGTGSSYEQY
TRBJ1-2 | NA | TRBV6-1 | ASMIDRVDGYT
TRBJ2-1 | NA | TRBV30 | AWSHLTGRF
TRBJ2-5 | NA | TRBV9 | ASSPGGGQETQY
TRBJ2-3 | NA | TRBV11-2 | ASSLYHGRTDTQY
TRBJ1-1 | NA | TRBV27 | ASNNRGWTEAF
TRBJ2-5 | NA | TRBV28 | ATHRLRGETQY
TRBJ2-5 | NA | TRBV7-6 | ASSPGGVAGQETQY
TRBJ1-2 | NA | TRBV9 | ASSVARAGDNYGYT
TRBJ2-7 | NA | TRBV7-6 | ASSSTSGGEQY
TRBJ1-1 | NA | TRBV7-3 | ASSVTGGGEAF